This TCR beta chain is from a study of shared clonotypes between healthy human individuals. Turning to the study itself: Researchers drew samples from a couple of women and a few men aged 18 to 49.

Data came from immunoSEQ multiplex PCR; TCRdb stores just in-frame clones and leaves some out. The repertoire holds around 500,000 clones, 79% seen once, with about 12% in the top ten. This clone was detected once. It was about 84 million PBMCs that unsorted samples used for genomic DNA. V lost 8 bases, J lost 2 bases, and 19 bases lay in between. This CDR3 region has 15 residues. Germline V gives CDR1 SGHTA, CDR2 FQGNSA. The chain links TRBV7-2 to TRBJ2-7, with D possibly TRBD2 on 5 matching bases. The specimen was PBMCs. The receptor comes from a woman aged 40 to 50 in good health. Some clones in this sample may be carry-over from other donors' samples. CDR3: CASGERGQSPYEQYF. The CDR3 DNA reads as TGTGCCAGCGGCGAACGGGGTCAAAGCCCCTACGAGCAGTACTTC.